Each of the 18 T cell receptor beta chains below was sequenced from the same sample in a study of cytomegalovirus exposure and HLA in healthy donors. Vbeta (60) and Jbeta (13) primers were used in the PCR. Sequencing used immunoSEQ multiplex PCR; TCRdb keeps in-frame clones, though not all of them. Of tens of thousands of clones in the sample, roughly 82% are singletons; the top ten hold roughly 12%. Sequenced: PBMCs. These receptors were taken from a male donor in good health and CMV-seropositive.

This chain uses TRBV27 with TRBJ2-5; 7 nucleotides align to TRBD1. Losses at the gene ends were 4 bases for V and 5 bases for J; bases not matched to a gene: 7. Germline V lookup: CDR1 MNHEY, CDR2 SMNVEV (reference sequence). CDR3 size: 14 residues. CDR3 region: CASSSTTGLETQYF. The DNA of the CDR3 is TGTGCCAGCAGTTCAACGACAGGGTTGGAGACCCAGTACTTC.

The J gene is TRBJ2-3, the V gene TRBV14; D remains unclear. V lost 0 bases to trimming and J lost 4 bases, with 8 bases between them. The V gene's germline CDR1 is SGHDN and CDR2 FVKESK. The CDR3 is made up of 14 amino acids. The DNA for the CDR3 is TGTGCCAGCAGCCAAGATGTAAGCCCAGATACGCAGTATTTT. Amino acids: CASSQDVSPDTQYF.

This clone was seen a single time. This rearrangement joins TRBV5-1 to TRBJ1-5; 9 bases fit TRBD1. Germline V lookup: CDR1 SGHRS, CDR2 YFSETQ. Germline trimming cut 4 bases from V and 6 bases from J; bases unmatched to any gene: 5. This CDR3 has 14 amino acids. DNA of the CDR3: TGCGCCAGCAGCGCGGGGGACAGGGCTCAGCCCCAGCATTTT. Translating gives CASSAGDRAQPQHF.

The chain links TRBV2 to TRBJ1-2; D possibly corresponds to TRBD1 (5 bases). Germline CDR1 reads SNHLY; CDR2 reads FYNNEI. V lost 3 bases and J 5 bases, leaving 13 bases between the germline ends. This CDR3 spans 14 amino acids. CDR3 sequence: CASSEEGTSYGYTF. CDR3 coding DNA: TGTGCCAGCAGTGAGGAGGGGACCTCTTATGGCTACACCTTC.

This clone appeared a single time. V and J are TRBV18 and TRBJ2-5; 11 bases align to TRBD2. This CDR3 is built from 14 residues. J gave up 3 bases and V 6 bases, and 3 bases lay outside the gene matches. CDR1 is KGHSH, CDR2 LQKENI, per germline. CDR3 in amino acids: CASSQTSGEETQYF. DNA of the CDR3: TGTGCCAGCTCCCAGACTAGCGGGGAAGAGACCCAGTACTTC.

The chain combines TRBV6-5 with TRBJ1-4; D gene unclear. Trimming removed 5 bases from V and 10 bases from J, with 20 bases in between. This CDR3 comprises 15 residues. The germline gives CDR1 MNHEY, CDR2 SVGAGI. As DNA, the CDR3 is TGTGCCAGCAGTCCCCCCCCGACACCCGGGGTAAAACTGTTTTTT. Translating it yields CASSPPPTPGVKLFF.

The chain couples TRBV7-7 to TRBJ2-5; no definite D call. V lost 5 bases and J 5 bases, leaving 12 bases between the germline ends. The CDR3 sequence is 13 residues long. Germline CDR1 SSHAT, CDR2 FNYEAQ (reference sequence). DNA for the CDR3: TGTGCCAGCAGCCCAGACATAAAGGAGACCCAGTACTTC. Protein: CASSPDIKETQYF. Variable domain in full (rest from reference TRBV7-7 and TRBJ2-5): GAGVSQSPRYKVTKRGQDVTLRCDPISSHATLYWYQQALGQGPEFLTYFNYEAQPDKSGLPSDRFSAERPEGSISTLTIQRTEQRDSAMYRCASSPDIKETQYFGPGTRLLVL.

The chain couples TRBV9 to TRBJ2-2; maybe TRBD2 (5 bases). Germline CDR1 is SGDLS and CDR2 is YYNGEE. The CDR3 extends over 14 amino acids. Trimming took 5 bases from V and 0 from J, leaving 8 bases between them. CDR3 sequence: CASSSEANTGELFF. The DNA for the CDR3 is TGTGCCAGCAGTAGCGAAGCGAACACCGGGGAGCTGTTTTTT. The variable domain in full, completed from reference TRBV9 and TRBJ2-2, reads DSGVTQTPKHLITATGQRVTLRCSPRSGDLSVYWYQQSLDQGLQFLIQYYNGEERAKGNILERFSAQQFPDLHSELNLSSLELGDSALYFCASSSEANTGELFFGEGSRLTVL.

The CDR3 loop reads CASSLRAGGGTEAFF. In nucleotides, the CDR3 is TGTGCCAGCAGTTTGAGGGCAGGGGGCGGCACTGAAGCTTTCTTT. The V gene is TRBV27, the J gene TRBJ1-1, with 8 nucleotides matching TRBD1. Germline V gene data show CDR1 as MNHEY and CDR2 as SMNVEV (reference sequence). V shed 3 bases, J shed 4 bases, and the junction held 7 bases outside the gene matches. This CDR3 region has 15 residues.

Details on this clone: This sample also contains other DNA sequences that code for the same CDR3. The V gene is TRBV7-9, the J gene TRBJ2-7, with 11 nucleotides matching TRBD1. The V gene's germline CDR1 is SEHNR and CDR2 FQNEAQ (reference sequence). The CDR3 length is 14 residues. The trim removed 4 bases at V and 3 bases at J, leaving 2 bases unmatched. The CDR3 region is CASSSGTGGYEQYF. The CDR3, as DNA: TGTGCCAGCAGCTCCGGGACAGGGGGCTACGAGCAGTACTTC.

CDR3: CASSSRHTGELFF. The DNA for the CDR3 is TGTGCCAGCTCGTCCAGGCACACCGGGGAGCTGTTTTTT. The gene calls are TRBV18 and TRBJ2-2; D is ambiguous. The CDR3 is made up of 13 amino acids. Trimming shortened V by 6 bases and J by 3 bases, and 8 bases separated the two germline ends. Looked up from germline, CDR1 is KGHSH and CDR2 is LQKENI.

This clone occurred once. In DNA form, the CDR3 reads TGTGCCAGCAGCCCACGGTGGGCAGGGGGCACCGGGGAGCTGTTTTTT. Its translation: CASSPRWAGGTGELFF. This rearrangement joins TRBV9 to TRBJ2-2, with TRBD1 matching over 7 bases. V lost 4 bases and J lost 4; bases outside the gene matches: 10. CDR1 and CDR2 (germline): SGDLS, YYNGEE. The CDR3 sequence is 16 residues long.

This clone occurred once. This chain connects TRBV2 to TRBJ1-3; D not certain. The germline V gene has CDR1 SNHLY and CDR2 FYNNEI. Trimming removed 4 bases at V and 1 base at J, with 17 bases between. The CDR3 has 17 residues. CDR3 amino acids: CASSVLRGFGSGNTIYF. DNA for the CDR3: TGTGCCAGCAGTGTCTTACGGGGATTCGGGTCTGGAAACACCATATATTTT.

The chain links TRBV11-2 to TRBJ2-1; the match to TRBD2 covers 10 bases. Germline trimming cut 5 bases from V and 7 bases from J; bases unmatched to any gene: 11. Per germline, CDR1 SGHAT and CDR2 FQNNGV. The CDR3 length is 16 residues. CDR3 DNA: TGTGCCAGCAGCCCCGTGGGAGCGGGGGGGCCGAATGAGCAGTTCTTC. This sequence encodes CASSPVGAGGPNEQFF.

CDR3: CAWSSTSGLGYEQYF. CDR3 sequence (DNA): TGTGCCTGGAGCTCGACTAGCGGATTAGGTTACGAGCAGTACTTC. The chain is built from TRBV30 and TRBJ2-7, with TRBD2 identical over 9 bases. With V trimmed by 3 bases and J by 4 bases, 10 bases remained unmatched. Germline CDR1 reads GTSNPN; CDR2 reads SVGIG (reference sequence). This CDR3 contains 15 residues.

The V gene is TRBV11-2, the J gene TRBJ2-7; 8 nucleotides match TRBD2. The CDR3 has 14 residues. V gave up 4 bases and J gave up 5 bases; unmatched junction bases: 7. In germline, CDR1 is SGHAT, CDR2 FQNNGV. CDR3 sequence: CASSSGLVGNEQYF. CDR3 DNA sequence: TGTGCCAGCAGCTCGGGACTAGTCGGCAACGAGCAGTACTTC.

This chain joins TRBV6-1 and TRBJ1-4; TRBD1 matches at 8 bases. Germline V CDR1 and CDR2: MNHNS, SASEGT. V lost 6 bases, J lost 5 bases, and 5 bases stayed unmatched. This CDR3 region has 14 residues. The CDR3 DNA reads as TGTGCCAGCAGGACCCGGGACAGGAATGAAAAACTGTTTTTT. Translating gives CASRTRDRNEKLFF.

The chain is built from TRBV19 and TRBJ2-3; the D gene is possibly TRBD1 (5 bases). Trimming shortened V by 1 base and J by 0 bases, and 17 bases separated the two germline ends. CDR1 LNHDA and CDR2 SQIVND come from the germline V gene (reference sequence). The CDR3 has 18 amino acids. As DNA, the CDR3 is TGTGCCAGTAGTATAGGTAGGGGTCGACAGACTAGCACAGATACGCAGTATTTT. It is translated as CASSIGRGRQTSTDTQYF.